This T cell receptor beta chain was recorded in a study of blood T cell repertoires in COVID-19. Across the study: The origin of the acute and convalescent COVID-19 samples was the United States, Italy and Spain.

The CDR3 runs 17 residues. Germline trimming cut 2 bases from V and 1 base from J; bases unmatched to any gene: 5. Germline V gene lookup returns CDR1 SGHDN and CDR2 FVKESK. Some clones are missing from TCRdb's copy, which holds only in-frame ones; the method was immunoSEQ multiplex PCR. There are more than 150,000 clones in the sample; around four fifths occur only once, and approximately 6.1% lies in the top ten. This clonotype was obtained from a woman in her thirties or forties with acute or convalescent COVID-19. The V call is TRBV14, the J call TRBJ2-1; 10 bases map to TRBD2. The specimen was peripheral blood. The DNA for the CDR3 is TGTGCCAGCAGCCAATTTAGCGGGAGGCCTTCCTACAATGAGCAGTTCTTC. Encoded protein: CASSQFSGRPSYNEQFF. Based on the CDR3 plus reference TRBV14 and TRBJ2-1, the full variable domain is EAGVTQFPSHSVIEKGQTVTLRCDPISGHDNLYWYRRVMGKEIKFLLHFVKESKQDESGMPNNRFLAERTGGTYSTLKVQPAELEDSGVYFCASSQFSGRPSYNEQFFGPGTRLTVL.